This is a list of T cell receptor beta chains from one sample in a study of cytomegalovirus exposure and HLA in healthy donors. Some clones are missing from TCRdb's copy, which holds only in-frame ones; the method was immunoSEQ multiplex PCR. This table holds some 110,000 clones, 79% found once. The sample was PBMCs. The receptors shown here come from a woman under 30 in good health and CMV-seropositive. Both conserved end residues are part of each CDR3. A D gene is named only where the DNA matches it firmly. Rows may omit the clone size; those that give it use once, few, many or a size class.

cdr3_nt: TGTGCCAGCAGTTTGGGTGGCGGGACGACCTACGAGCAGTACTTC
cdr3_aa: CASSLGGGTTYEQYF
clone_size: NA
d_call: NA
j_call: TRBJ2-7
v_call: TRBV28

cdr3_nt: TGTGCCAGCAGCTTAGTGAAAAGGAGACTAGCGGGGCCTAGGGGTGAGCAGTTCTTC
cdr3_aa: CASSLVKRRLAGPRGEQFF
clone_size: NA
d_call: TRBD2
j_call: TRBJ2-1
v_call: TRBV7-2

cdr3_nt: TGCGCCAGCAGCCAAGCGGGGATGAGCAATCAGCCCCAGCATTTT
cdr3_aa: CASSQAGMSNQPQHF
clone_size: NA
d_call: NA
j_call: TRBJ1-5
v_call: TRBV4-1

cdr3_nt: TGTGCCAGCAGCCCTCAGACACAGGGGGCTGGCTACACCTTC
cdr3_aa: CASSPQTQGAGYTF
clone_size: NA
d_call: TRBD1
j_call: TRBJ1-2
v_call: TRBV7-3

cdr3_nt: TGTGCCAGCAGTCCCCTACTAGCGGGAGGGCAAAATGAGCAGTTCTTC
cdr3_aa: CASSPLLAGGQNEQFF
clone_size: NA
d_call: TRBD2
j_call: TRBJ2-1
v_call: TRBV27

cdr3_nt: TGTGCCTGGAGTGTCCCCCGCGGGCAGTACTTC
cdr3_aa: CAWSVPRGQYF
clone_size: NA
d_call: NA
j_call: TRBJ2-7
v_call: TRBV30

cdr3_nt: TGTGCCAGCAGACCATCCCAGGGGCGTAACAATCAGCCCCAGCATTTT
cdr3_aa: CASRPSQGRNNQPQHF
clone_size: NA
d_call: NA
j_call: TRBJ1-5
v_call: TRBV28

cdr3_nt: TGTGCCAGCAGCCGTCGAACCCAGGGCTACGAGCAGTACTTC
cdr3_aa: CASSRRTQGYEQYF
clone_size: NA
d_call: NA
j_call: TRBJ2-7
v_call: TRBV7-6

cdr3_nt: TGCGCCAGCAGCTCGAGGGGGAACCAAGAGACCCAGTACTTC
cdr3_aa: CASSSRGNQETQYF
clone_size: NA
d_call: NA
j_call: TRBJ2-5
v_call: TRBV5-1

cdr3_nt: TGTGCCAGCAGCCGCCCTACAGGGTCAACTAATGAAAAACTGTTTTTT
cdr3_aa: CASSRPTGSTNEKLFF
clone_size: NA
d_call: NA
j_call: TRBJ1-4
v_call: TRBV14

cdr3_nt: TGTGCCAGTAGTATCACAGGAGACACTGAAGCTTTCTTT
cdr3_aa: CASSITGDTEAFF
clone_size: NA
d_call: NA
j_call: TRBJ1-1
v_call: TRBV19

cdr3_nt: TGTGCCAGCAGCTCCTACAGGGGGCGGCGCTATGGCTACACCTTC
cdr3_aa: CASSSYRGRRYGYTF
clone_size: few
d_call: TRBD1
j_call: TRBJ1-2
v_call: TRBV11-2

cdr3_nt: TGTGCCAGCAGCCGCGGGACGGAATATAGCAATCAGCCCCAGCATTTT
cdr3_aa: CASSRGTEYSNQPQHF
clone_size: NA
d_call: NA
j_call: TRBJ1-5
v_call: TRBV4-2

cdr3_nt: TGCGCCAGCAGGGGCGGGCCGAACACCGGGGAGCTGTTTTTT
cdr3_aa: CASRGGPNTGELFF
clone_size: NA
d_call: NA
j_call: TRBJ2-2
v_call: TRBV10-2

cdr3_nt: TGTGCCTGGAGCAAGGGGGTTGGAAACACCATATATTTT
cdr3_aa: CAWSKGVGNTIYF
clone_size: NA
d_call: NA
j_call: TRBJ1-3
v_call: TRBV30

cdr3_nt: TGTGCCAGCAGCTACGACTCGACCCCCTACGAGCAGTACTTC
cdr3_aa: CASSYDSTPYEQYF
clone_size: few
d_call: NA
j_call: TRBJ2-7
v_call: TRBV7-9

cdr3_nt: TGTGCCAGCAGCCCAGGACTTGATGAGCAGTTCTTC
cdr3_aa: CASSPGLDEQFF
clone_size: NA
d_call: NA
j_call: TRBJ2-1
v_call: TRBV7-9

cdr3_nt: TGTGCCAGCAGCCAGGAGCTTATGGTTGGGGCGGGAAACACAGATACGCAGTATTTT
cdr3_aa: CASSQELMVGAGNTDTQYF
clone_size: NA
d_call: NA
j_call: TRBJ2-3
v_call: TRBV4-2

cdr3_nt: TGTGCCAGCAGCCGGCAGGGGATCTATGGCTACACCTTC
cdr3_aa: CASSRQGIYGYTF
clone_size: NA
d_call: NA
j_call: TRBJ1-2
v_call: TRBV11-2

cdr3_nt: TGCGCCAGCAGCTCCAATTGGCTGGCGGGAGAGCTTGAGCAGTTCTTC
cdr3_aa: CASSSNWLAGELEQFF
clone_size: NA
d_call: TRBD2
j_call: TRBJ2-1
v_call: TRBV5-1

cdr3_nt: TGTGCCAGCAGCACCCTTGGACTAGCGGGAGGGACAGATACGCAGTATTTT
cdr3_aa: CASSTLGLAGGTDTQYF
clone_size: few
d_call: TRBD2
j_call: TRBJ2-3
v_call: TRBV4-2

cdr3_nt: TGTGCCAGCAGCTACTCGACAGACGTTGGAAACACCATATATTTT
cdr3_aa: CASSYSTDVGNTIYF
clone_size: NA
d_call: NA
j_call: TRBJ1-3
v_call: TRBV6-5

cdr3_nt: TGTGCCAGCAGTTACTTAGGGACAGTCCACGAGCAGTACTTC
cdr3_aa: CASSYLGTVHEQYF
clone_size: NA
d_call: TRBD1
j_call: TRBJ2-7
v_call: TRBV6-5

cdr3_nt: TGTGCCAGTAGTACACTAGCGGGAGTCCTCAATGAGCAGTTCTTC
cdr3_aa: CASSTLAGVLNEQFF
clone_size: once
d_call: TRBD2
j_call: TRBJ2-1
v_call: TRBV19

cdr3_nt: TGTGCCAGCAGTTATCCGGGACAGTACACCGGGGAGCTGTTTTTT
cdr3_aa: CASSYPGQYTGELFF
clone_size: NA
d_call: TRBD1
j_call: TRBJ2-2
v_call: TRBV6-6

cdr3_nt: TGTGCCAGTAGTATGGGGGACAGGGTGGGGACTGAAGCTTTCTTT
cdr3_aa: CASSMGDRVGTEAFF
clone_size: NA
d_call: TRBD1
j_call: TRBJ1-1
v_call: TRBV19

cdr3_nt: TGTGCCAGCAGCCCGGCAGGGGAGAGCTCTGGAAACACCATATATTTT
cdr3_aa: CASSPAGESSGNTIYF
clone_size: NA
d_call: NA
j_call: TRBJ1-3
v_call: TRBV7-2

cdr3_nt: TGTGCCAGCAGCCCGGACTGGAGCTCCTACAATGAGCAGTTCTTC
cdr3_aa: CASSPDWSSYNEQFF
clone_size: NA
d_call: NA
j_call: TRBJ2-1
v_call: TRBV11-1

cdr3_nt: TGTGCCAGCAGCTTATTAGCGGGAGGAAACACCGGGGAGCTGTTTTTT
cdr3_aa: CASSLLAGGNTGELFF
clone_size: NA
d_call: TRBD2
j_call: TRBJ2-2
v_call: TRBV11-2

cdr3_nt: TGTGCCGTGGGCCGGGGGGAAGCTTTCTTT
cdr3_aa: CAVGRGEAFF
clone_size: NA
d_call: NA
j_call: TRBJ1-1
v_call: TRBV6-5

cdr3_nt: TGTGCCAGCAGTGGTGGGACAGGGGATACCTACGAGCAGTACTTC
cdr3_aa: CASSGGTGDTYEQYF
clone_size: NA
d_call: TRBD1
j_call: TRBJ2-7
v_call: TRBV6-1

cdr3_nt: TGTGCCAGCGCAGTCCGGGACATTAACTACGAGCAGTACTTC
cdr3_aa: CASAVRDINYEQYF
clone_size: NA
d_call: NA
j_call: TRBJ2-7
v_call: TRBV2

cdr3_nt: TGTGCCAGCAGCTTAGGGGACAGTTACTCCTACGAGCAGTACTTC
cdr3_aa: CASSLGDSYSYEQYF
clone_size: NA
d_call: TRBD1
j_call: TRBJ2-7
v_call: TRBV7-8

cdr3_nt: TGTGCCAGCAGTCGAGACTGGGGGGGGGAGACCCAGTACTTC
cdr3_aa: CASSRDWGGETQYF
clone_size: NA
d_call: TRBD2
j_call: TRBJ2-5
v_call: TRBV5-6

cdr3_nt: TGTGCCAGCAGCTTGGGACAGGGGGCGCTTAGTTTCTCTGGAAACACCATATATTTT
cdr3_aa: CASSLGQGALSFSGNTIYF
clone_size: NA
d_call: TRBD1
j_call: TRBJ1-3
v_call: TRBV5-4

cdr3_nt: TGTGCCAGCAGTCAAGCGGGGTACACAGATACGCAGTATTTT
cdr3_aa: CASSQAGYTDTQYF
clone_size: NA
d_call: TRBD2
j_call: TRBJ2-3
v_call: TRBV6-6

cdr3_nt: TGTGCCAGCAGCTTGGAGGGGGGGGAGCAGTACTTC
cdr3_aa: CASSLEGGEQYF
clone_size: NA
d_call: NA
j_call: TRBJ2-7
v_call: TRBV5-6

cdr3_nt: TGTGCCACCAGCCTAGGAACCTTCGTGGAAGCTTTCTTT
cdr3_aa: CATSLGTFVEAFF
clone_size: NA
d_call: NA
j_call: TRBJ1-1
v_call: TRBV15

cdr3_nt: TGTGCCAGCAGTGGAACCGGGACAGGGGGCCTTAGCAATCAGCCCCAGCATTTT
cdr3_aa: CASSGTGTGGLSNQPQHF
clone_size: NA
d_call: TRBD1
j_call: TRBJ1-5
v_call: TRBV6-1

cdr3_nt: TGTGCCAGCAGCTTATTACCGGGAGTGAACACCGGGGAGCTGTTTTTT
cdr3_aa: CASSLLPGVNTGELFF
clone_size: NA
d_call: NA
j_call: TRBJ2-2
v_call: TRBV5-5

cdr3_nt: TGTGCCAGCAGCTTAGGGGGGGGCTCCTACGAGCAGTACTTC
cdr3_aa: CASSLGGGSYEQYF
clone_size: few
d_call: TRBD2
j_call: TRBJ2-7
v_call: TRBV7-9

cdr3_nt: TGTGCCAGCAGTCTGACAGCTCCTAAGTACAATGAGCAGTTCTTC
cdr3_aa: CASSLTAPKYNEQFF
clone_size: NA
d_call: NA
j_call: TRBJ2-1
v_call: TRBV6-1